This T cell receptor (beta chain) was observed in a study of CD8 T cells in ankylosing spondylitis. Study-wide findings and caveats: Significant enrichment of disease-linked clones was reported in matched ankylosing spondylitis synovial fluid. A motif in TCR beta, a set of under ten highly homologous variants, appeared characteristic of ankylosing spondylitis blood.

CDR1 and CDR2 (germline): MNHNS, SASEGT. The CDR3 extends over 15 amino acids. Trimming removed 6 bases from V and 0 bases from J; junction bases left unmatched: 5. This clonotype was seen more than once but under ten times. Antigen: not known. Making the TCR beta libraries involved quantitative 5'-RACE with molecular barcodes. Via MiXCR, TCRdb re-called the 5' RACE reads, giving one row per CDR3 protein. The data show 200,000 to 250,000 distinct CDR3 sequences, roughly 24% seen once. The chain combines TRBV6-1 with TRBJ2-7; 10 bases agree with TRBD2. The TCR originated in a male donor with ankylosing spondylitis or in good health (not recorded which). The sequenced sample was blood, either unsorted or a sorted T cell fraction (not recorded which). The CDR3, as DNA: TGTGCCAGCAGCCAGACTAGCGGGCTCTCCTACGAGCAGTACTTC. The encoded protein is CASSQTSGLSYEQYF.